Listed below are T cell receptor beta chains from one sample, sequenced in a study of blood T cell repertoires in COVID-19. Assay: immunoSEQ multiplex PCR; the TCRdb copy retains only in-frame clones and omits some. Here the sample spans under 80,000 clones, 70% to 90% being singletons. The sample was peripheral blood. The receptor source for this set is a woman older than 75 with active COVID-19. CDR3s leave out the opening cysteine and the closing phenylalanine or tryptophan.

>TRBV5-1|15
ASSSPGQGPRYTEAF
>TRBV14|11
ASSADRDYGYT
>TRBV7-9|12
ASSRFSSADTQY
>TRBV11-1|13
ASSLVGGSPYEQY
>TRBV30|12
AWSIGLPDYEQY
>TRBV28|13
ASSSLAGRADTQY
>TRBV28|13
ASTPGDRASGELF
>TRBV11-1|13
ASSLEGYDNSPLH
>TRBV19|11
ATTGTGGHEQF
>TRBV4-2|13
ASSQGVLAGNEQF
>TRBV4-2|13
ASSQERVRVPEQY
>TRBV3-1/TRBV3-2|13
ASSPRDRRFSEQY
>TRBV2|11
ASSLALGNIQY
>TRBV19|14
ASSSIAGGGTGELF
>TRBV11-3|14
ASSPGTSGEYNEQF
>TRBV9|14
ASSVGPGTNTGELF
>TRBV3-1/TRBV3-2|12
ASSQHRANYGYT
>TRBV28|14
ASSSTSGRAVDTQY
>TRBV30|10
ASDRGGSEAF
>TRBV23-1|13
ASSQSISGNLEQF
>TRBV13|13
ASSQAGTGPYEQY
>TRBV27|12
ASSFDRGYNEQF
>TRBV19|14
ASSSRAGGSQETQY
>TRBV21-1|19
ASSNDSSGKGTSGGGHEQY
>TRBV7-2|11
ASSSSGTYEQY
>TRBV7-2|13
ASSLWPGGSYEQY
>TRBV5-6|12
ASSLAGFSYEQY
>TRBV5-1|13
ASRTSPFLYNEQF
>TRBV6-1|13
ASSEYQGNPGGQY
>TRBV6-5|12
ASSYSGGENIQY
>TRBV6-6|17
ASSRGPSGSFSGANVLT
>TRBV7-9|13
ASKGPTGSNSPLH
>TRBV5-6|13
ASSPDRGSSYEQY
>TRBV28|14
ASSAPGLADTDTQY
>TRBV7-2|13
ASSLLGRGGSEAF
>TRBV18|12
ASSLQGRNTEAF
>TRBV6-5|13
ASSYSQLAGGTQY
>TRBV6-5|11
AAQVRGTDTQY
>TRBV6-2/TRBV6-3|11
ASSYGGGMDAF
>TRBV4-2|12
ASSQPSGFHEQY
>TRBV19|12
ASSWTSAQETQY
>TRBV19|11
ASSMRGRNEQF
>TRBV7-8|12
ASSPDRNTGELF
>TRBV27|13
ASRGDFYSSYEQY
>TRBV9|11
ASSVQGNSPLH
>TRBV5-4|13
ASSLLQGSYNEQF
>TRBV4-3|13
ASSQWGGQSDTQY
>TRBV3-1/TRBV3-2|14
ASSQNQLAGLDTQY
>TRBV19|14
ASTPSYPLAKNIQY
>TRBV18|14
ASSPPVGLARGEQY
>TRBV6-5|12
ASRTGQGRVGYT
>TRBV27|14
ASSPSGRAWSREQY
>TRBV19|14
ASSTTSGRAKNIQY